This TCR beta chain originates from a study of identical twins. TCRdb redid the calling of the 5' RACE reads with MiXCR, one entry per CDR3 protein. The sample yields 250,000 to 300,000 distinct CDR3 sequences, roughly 8% seen once. This clonotype was detected many times. Germline values: CDR1 SQVTM, CDR2 ANQGSEA. The ends were cut back, 4 bases at V and 0 bases at J, with 10 bases in the middle. The CDR3 has 13 amino acids. The data also belong to a second study, concerning yellow fever vaccine responses in identical twins.

V is TRBV29-1 and J is TRBJ2-7; no firm D call. Sequencing input: CD8+ T cells sorted from blood. The clonotype originates from a young woman in good health. CDR3 residues: CSVVSEDSYEQYF. The CDR3, as DNA: TGCAGCGTTGTGTCAGAAGACTCCTACGAGCAGTACTTC.